This T cell receptor (beta chain) was sequenced during a study of blood T cell repertoires in COVID-19. Some clones are missing from TCRdb's copy, which holds only in-frame ones; the method was immunoSEQ multiplex PCR. This table holds about 250,000 clones, around 88% found once. CDR1 and CDR2 (germline): MNHEY, SVGEGT. Between the trimmed V and J ends, which lost 0 bases and 1 base, there was a span of 6 bases. The length of the CDR3 is 14 residues. The sample consisted of peripheral blood. The TCR was taken from an elderly woman with COVID-19, enrolled during active disease. The chain has TRBV6-2 or TRBV6-3 and TRBJ1-1; the D gene is possibly TRBD1 (5 bases). The CDR3 region is CASSYSQGNTEAFF. The CDR3 DNA is TGTGCCAGCAGTTACTCTCAGGGGAACACTGAAGCTTTCTTT.